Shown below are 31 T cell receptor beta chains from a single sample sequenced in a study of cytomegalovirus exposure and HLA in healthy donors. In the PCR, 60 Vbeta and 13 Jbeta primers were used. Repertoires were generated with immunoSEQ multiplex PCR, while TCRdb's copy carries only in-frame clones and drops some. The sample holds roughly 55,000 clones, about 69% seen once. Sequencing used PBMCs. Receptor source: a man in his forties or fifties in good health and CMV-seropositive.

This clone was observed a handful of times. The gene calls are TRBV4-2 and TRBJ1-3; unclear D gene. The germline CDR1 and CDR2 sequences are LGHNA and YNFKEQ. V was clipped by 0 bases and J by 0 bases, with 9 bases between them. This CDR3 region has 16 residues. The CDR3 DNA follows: TGTGCCAGCAGCCAAGATTTGAGATCCTCTGGAAACACCATATATTTT. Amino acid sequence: CASSQDLRSSGNTIYF.

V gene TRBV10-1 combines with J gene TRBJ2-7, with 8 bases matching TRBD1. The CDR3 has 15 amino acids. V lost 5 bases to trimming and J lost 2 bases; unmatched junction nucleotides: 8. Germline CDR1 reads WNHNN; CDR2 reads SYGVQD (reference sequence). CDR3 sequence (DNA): TGCGCCAGCAGTATCCGGGACAGGTATACCTACGAGCAGTACTTC. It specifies CASSIRDRYTYEQYF.

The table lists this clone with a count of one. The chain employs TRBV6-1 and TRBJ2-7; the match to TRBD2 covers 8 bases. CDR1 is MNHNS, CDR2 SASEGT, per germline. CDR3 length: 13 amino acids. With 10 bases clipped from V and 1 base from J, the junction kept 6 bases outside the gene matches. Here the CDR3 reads CAINLAGSYEQYF. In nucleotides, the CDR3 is TGTGCCATCAATTTAGCGGGGTCCTACGAGCAGTACTTC.

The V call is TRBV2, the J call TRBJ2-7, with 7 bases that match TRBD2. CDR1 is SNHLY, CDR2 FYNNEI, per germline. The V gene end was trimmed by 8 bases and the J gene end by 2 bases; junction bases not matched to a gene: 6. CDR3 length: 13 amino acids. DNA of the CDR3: TGTGCCAGCCGGGGGGACGGGACCTACGAGCAGTACTTC. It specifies CASRGDGTYEQYF.

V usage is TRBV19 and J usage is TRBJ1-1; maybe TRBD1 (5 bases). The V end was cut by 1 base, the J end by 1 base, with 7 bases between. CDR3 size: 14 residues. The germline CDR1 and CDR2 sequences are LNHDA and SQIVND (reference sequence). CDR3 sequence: CASSIVTGNTEAFF. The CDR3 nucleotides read TGTGCCAGTAGTATAGTTACAGGGAACACTGAAGCTTTCTTT.

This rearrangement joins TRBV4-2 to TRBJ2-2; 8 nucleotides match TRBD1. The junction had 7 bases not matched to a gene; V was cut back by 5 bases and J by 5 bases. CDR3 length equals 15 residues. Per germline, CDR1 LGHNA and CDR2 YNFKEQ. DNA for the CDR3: TGTGCCAGCAGCTACTCAGGGGGCAGGACCGGGGAGCTGTTTTTT. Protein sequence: CASSYSGGRTGELFF.

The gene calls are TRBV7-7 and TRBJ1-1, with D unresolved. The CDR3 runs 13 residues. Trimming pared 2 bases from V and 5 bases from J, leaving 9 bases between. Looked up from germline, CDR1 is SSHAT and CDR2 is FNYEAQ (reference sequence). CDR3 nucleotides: TGTGCCAGCAGCTTAAAAAGAGAAACTGAAGCTTTCTTT. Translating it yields CASSLKRETEAFF.

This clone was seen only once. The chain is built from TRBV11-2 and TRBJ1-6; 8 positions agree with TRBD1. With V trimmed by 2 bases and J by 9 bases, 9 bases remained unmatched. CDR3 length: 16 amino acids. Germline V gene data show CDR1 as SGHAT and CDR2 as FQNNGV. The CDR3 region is CASSLPRQGTTSPLHF. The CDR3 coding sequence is TGTGCCAGCAGCTTACCCCGACAGGGGACGACTTCACCCCTCCACTTT.

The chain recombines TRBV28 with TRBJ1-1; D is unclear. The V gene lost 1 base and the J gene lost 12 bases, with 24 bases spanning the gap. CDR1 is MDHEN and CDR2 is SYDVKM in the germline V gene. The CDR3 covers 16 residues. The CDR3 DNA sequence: TGTGCCAGCAGTTTATCTCCGCGCCACGTCGGAGGGTCATCTTTCTTT. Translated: CASSLSPRHVGGSSFF. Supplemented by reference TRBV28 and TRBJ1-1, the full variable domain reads DVKVTQSSRYLVKRTGEKVFLECVQDMDHENMFWYRQDPGLGLRLIYFSYDVKMKEKGDIPEGYSVSREKKERFSLILESASTNQTSMYLCASSLSPRHVGGSSFFGQGTRLTVV.

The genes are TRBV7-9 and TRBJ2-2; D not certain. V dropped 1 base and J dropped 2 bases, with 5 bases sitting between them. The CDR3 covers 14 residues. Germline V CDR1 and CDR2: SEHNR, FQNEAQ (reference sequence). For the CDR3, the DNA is TGTGCCAGCAGCTTAGTCTTAAACACCGGGGAGCTGTTTTTT. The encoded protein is CASSLVLNTGELFF. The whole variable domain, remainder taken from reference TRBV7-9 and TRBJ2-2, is DTGVSQNPRHKITKRGQNVTFRCDPISEHNRLYWYRQTLGQGPEFLTYFQNEAQLEKSRLLSDRFSAERPKGSFSTLEIQRTEQGDSAMYLCASSLVLNTGELFFGEGSRLTVL.

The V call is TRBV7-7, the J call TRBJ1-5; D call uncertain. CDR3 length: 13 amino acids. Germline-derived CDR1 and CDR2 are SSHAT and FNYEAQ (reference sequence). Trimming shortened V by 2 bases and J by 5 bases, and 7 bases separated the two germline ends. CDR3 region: CASSLSRDQPQHF. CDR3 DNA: TGTGCCAGCAGCTTAAGCCGAGATCAGCCCCAGCATTTT.

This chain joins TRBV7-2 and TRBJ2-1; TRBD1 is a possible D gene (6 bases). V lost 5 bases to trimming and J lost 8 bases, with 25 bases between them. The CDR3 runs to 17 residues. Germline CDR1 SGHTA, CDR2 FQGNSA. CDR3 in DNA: TGTGCCAGCAGCCTCAGCGGCGCCAATGGGGGCGCGGATGAGCAGTTCTTC. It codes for CASSLSGANGGADEQFF.

Here the CDR3 reads CSVEDVTGTDTQYF. CDR3 in DNA: TGCAGCGTTGAAGATGTAACAGGCACAGATACGCAGTATTTT. The chain carries TRBV29-1 and TRBJ2-3; D gene ambiguous. The CDR3 is made up of 14 amino acids. The V gene's germline CDR1 is SQVTM and CDR2 ANQGSEA. V was cut by 0 bases and J by 1 base, with 8 bases left in between.

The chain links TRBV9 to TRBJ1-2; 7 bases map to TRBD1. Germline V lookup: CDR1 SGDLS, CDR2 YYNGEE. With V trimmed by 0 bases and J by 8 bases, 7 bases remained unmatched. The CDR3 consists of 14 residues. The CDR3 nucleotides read TGTGCCAGCAGCGTAGCCGCGGGGACAGACGGCTACACCTTC. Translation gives CASSVAAGTDGYTF.

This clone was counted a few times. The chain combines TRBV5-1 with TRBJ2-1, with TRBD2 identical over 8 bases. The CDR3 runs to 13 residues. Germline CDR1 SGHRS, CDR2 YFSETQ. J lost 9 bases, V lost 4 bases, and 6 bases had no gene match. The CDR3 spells CASSQGLVAEQFF. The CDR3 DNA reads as TGCGCCAGCAGCCAGGGACTAGTTGCTGAGCAGTTCTTC.

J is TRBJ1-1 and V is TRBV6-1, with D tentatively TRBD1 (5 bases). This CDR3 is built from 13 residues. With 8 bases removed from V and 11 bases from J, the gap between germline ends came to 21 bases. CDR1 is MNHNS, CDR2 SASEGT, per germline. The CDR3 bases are TGTGCCAGCCTCGAACAGGTCAAGTTTTTCGCTTTCTTT. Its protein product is CASLEQVKFFAFF.

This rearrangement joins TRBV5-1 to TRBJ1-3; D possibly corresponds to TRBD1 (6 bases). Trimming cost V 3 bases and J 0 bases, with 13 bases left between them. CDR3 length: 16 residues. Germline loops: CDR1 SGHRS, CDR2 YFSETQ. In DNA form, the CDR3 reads TGCGCCAGCAGCTATACCTCACAGGGCTCTGGAAACACCATATATTTT. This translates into CASSYTSQGSGNTIYF.

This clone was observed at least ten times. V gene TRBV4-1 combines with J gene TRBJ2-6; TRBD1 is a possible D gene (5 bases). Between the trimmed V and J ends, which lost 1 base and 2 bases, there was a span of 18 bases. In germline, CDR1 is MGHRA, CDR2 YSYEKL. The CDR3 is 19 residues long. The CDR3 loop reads CASSQASARVVAGANVLTF. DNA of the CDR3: TGCGCCAGCAGCCAAGCCTCGGCCAGGGTAGTGGCTGGGGCCAACGTCCTGACTTTC.

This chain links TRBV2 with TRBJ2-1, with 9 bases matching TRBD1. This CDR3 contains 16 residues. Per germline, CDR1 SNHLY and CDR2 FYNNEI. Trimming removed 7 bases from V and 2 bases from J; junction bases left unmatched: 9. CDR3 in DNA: TGTGCCAGCATCTTAGGACAGGGGCGGGCCTACAATGAGCAGTTCTTC. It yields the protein CASILGQGRAYNEQFF.

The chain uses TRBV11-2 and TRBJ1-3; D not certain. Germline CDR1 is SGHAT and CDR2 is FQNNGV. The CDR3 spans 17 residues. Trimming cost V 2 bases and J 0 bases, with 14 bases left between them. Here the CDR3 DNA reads TGTGCCAGCAGCTTACCCCGCTCAACACACTCTGGAAACACCATATATTTT. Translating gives CASSLPRSTHSGNTIYF.

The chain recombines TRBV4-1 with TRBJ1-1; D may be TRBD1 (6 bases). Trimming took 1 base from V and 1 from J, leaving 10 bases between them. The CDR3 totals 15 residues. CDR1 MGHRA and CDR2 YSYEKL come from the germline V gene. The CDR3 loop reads CASSQGRGGNTEAFF. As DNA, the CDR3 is TGCGCCAGCAGCCAAGGAAGGGGGGGGAACACTGAAGCTTTCTTT.

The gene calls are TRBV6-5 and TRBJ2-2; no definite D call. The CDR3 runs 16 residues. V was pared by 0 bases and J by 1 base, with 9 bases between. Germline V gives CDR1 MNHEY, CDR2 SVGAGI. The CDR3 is CASSYSFVGNTGELFF. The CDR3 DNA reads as TGTGCCAGCAGTTACTCCTTCGTCGGGAACACCGGGGAGCTGTTTTTT.

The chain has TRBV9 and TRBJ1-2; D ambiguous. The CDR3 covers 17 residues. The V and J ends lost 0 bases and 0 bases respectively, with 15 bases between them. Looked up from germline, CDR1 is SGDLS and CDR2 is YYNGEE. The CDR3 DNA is TGTGCCAGCAGCGTAGGGCGGGGTGACGGGGCTAACTATGGCTACACCTTC. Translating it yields CASSVGRGDGANYGYTF. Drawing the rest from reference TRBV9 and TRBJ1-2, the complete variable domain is DSGVTQTPKHLITATGQRVTLRCSPRSGDLSVYWYQQSLDQGLQFLIQYYNGEERAKGNILERFSAQQFPDLHSELNLSSLELGDSALYFCASSVGRGDGANYGYTFGSGTRLTVV.

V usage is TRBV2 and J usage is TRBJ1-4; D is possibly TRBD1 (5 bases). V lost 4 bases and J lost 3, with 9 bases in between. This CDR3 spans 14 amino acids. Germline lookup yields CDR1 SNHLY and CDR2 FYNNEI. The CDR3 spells CASSGRAANEKLFF. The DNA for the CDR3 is TGTGCCAGCAGTGGCAGGGCGGCTAATGAAAAACTGTTTTTT.

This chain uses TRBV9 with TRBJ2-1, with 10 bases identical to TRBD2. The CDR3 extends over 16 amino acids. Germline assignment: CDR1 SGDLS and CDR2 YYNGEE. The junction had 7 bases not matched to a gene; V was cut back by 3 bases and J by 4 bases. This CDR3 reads CASSASSGGDYNEQFF. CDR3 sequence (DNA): TGTGCCAGCAGCGCGTCTAGCGGGGGAGATTACAATGAGCAGTTCTTC. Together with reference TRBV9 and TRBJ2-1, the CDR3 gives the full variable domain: DSGVTQTPKHLITATGQRVTLRCSPRSGDLSVYWYQQSLDQGLQFLIQYYNGEERAKGNILERFSAQQFPDLHSELNLSSLELGDSALYFCASSASSGGDYNEQFFGPGTRLTVL.

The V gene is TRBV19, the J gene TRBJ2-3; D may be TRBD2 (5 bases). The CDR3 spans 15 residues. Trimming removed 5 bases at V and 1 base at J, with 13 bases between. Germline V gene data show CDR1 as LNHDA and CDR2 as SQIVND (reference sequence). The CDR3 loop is CASSQNRAGTDTQYF. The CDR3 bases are TGTGCCAGTAGTCAAAACCGAGCGGGCACAGATACGCAGTATTTT. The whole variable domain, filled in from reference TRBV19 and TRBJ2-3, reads DGGITQSPKYLFRKEGQNVTLSCEQNLNHDAMYWYRQDPGQGLRLIYYSQIVNDFQKGDIAEGYSVSREKKESFPLTVTSAQKNPTAFYLCASSQNRAGTDTQYFGPGTRLTVL.

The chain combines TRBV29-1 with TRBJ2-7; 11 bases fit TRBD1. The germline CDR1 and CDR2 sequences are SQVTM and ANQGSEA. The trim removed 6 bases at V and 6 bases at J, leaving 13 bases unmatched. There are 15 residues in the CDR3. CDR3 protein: CSVLVRDRGGLEQYF. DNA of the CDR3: TGCAGCGTCCTCGTCCGGGACAGGGGGGGTCTCGAGCAGTACTTC.

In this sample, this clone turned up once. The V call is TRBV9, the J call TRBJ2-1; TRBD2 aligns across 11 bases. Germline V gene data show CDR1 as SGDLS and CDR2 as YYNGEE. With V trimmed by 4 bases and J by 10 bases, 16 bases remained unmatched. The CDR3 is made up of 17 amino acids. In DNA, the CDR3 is TGTGCCAGCAGCCACCTCTTCGGGACTAGCGGCCCTTGGGAGCAGTTCTTC. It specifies CASSHLFGTSGPWEQFF.

CDR3 sequence reads: CAAKGQSEETQYF. CDR3 coding DNA: TGTGCCGCTAAGGGGCAGTCCGAAGAGACCCAGTACTTC. V and J are TRBV15 and TRBJ2-5; TRBD1 is a possible D gene (5 bases). Per germline, CDR1 LNHNV and CDR2 YYDKDF (reference sequence). The CDR3 totals 13 residues. V was clipped by 11 bases and J by 3 bases, with 16 bases between them. The variable domain in full, with the rest retrieved from reference TRBV15 and TRBJ2-5, is DAMVIQNPRYQVTQFGKPVTLSCSQTLNHNVMYWYQQKSSQAPKLLFHYYDKDFNNEADTPDNFQSRRPNTSFCFLDIRSPGLGDTAMYLCAAKGQSEETQYFGPGTRLLVL.

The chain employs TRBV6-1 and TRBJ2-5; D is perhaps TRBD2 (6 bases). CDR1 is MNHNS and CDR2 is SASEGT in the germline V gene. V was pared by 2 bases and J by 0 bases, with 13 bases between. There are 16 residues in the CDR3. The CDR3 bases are TGTGCCAGCAGTGAACACCGTGGGGGGTACCAAGAGACCCAGTACTTC. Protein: CASSEHRGGYQETQYF.

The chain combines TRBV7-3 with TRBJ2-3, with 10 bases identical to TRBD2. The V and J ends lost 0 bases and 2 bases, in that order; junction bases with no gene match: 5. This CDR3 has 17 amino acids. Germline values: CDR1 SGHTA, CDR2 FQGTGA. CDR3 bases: TGTGCCAGCAGCTTAACGGCTAGCGGGGGATTCACAGATACGCAGTATTTT. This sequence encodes CASSLTASGGFTDTQYF.